This T cell receptor beta chain was sequenced during a study of control samples from healthy donors and cancer patients. Here immunoSEQ multiplex PCR was the method, and the copy in TCRdb shows in-frame clones only, minus some. The profile shows about 110,000 clones, roughly 79% of them singletons. The CDR3 runs to 15 residues. Germline V lookup: CDR1 SGHNT, CDR2 YENEEA. Deletions cut 2 bases from V and 4 bases from J, with 14 bases between. The rearrangement joins TRBV11-3 to TRBJ2-5; D may match TRBD1 or TRBD2 (5 bases each). Sequenced sample: blood. The TCR was taken from a man aged 18 to 30 in good health. The chain's CDR3 is CASSLRGQGTETQYF. The CDR3 DNA sequence: TGTGCCAGCAGCTTACGGGGTCAGGGTACAGAGACCCAGTACTTC.